The 2 T cell receptor beta chains presented below share a single source sample, sequenced in a study of tumor-infiltrating lymphocytes in primary liver carcinoma. Extraction of RNA together with DNA used about 17-30 mg of unsorted bulk tissue. Reverse transcription of approximately 520 ng total RNA with a constant-region primer produced TCR beta cDNA. The TCR beta library was amplified through three nested multiplex PCR rounds in a modified ARM-PCR procedure. A C-beta reverse primer and TRBV1-TRBV30 forward primers served in each of the first two PCR rounds, at 9 to 10 cycles apiece. Each CDR3 protein is one row after TCRdb ran MiXCR on the multiplex PCR reads. This table has under 130,000 distinct CDR3 sequences, around 80% appearing once. The material sequenced was liver tumor tissue from sampling region 3. The subset was: tumor region T3, left-lateral pole. These receptor sequences come from a man in his forties or fifties with primary liver carcinoma and hepatitis B virus infection.

In regard to this clonotype: This clone may be a read error of a much larger clone one base away. V and J are TRBV24-1 and TRBJ2-4, with D tentatively TRBD1 or TRBD2 (5 bases each). Germline V gene data show CDR1 as KGHDR and CDR2 as SFDVKD. CDR3 length equals 14 residues. As DNA, the CDR3 is TGTACCACCAGTGAGCCTTCGGGACGAAACATTCAGTACTTC. It codes for CTTSEPSGRNIQYF.

In regard to this clonotype: The CDR3 ends on some other residue instead of the conserved phenylalanine or tryptophan, so this is likely a read error. The chain employs TRBV4-3 and TRBJ2-2; D uncertain. The germline V gene encodes CDR1 LGHNA and CDR2 YSLEER. The CDR3 has 13 residues. The CDR3 is CTSSQVSGGELFY. DNA for the CDR3: TGCACCAGCAGCCAAGTTTCTGGAGGGGAGCTGTTTTAT.